The T cell receptor (beta chain) under discussion was sequenced for a study of cytomegalovirus exposure and HLA in healthy donors. Study-level information: The 120 validation repertoires, a later analysis reported, used the same platform as the approximately 730 repertoires from the first cohort.

The assay was immunoSEQ multiplex PCR, and TCRdb's table has in-frame clones only and misses some. The sample shows 200,000 to 300,000 clones, 90% of them seen only once. CDR1 LNHDA and CDR2 SQIVND come from the germline V gene (reference sequence). Trimming removed 6 bases at V and 3 bases at J, with 15 bases between. This CDR3 is built from 15 residues. The origin of this receptor is a woman in her 30s in good health and CMV-seronegative. The specimen sequenced was PBMCs. The J gene is TRBJ1-5, the V gene TRBV19, with no clear D. CDR3 amino acids: CASSIGSRTNQPQHF. CDR3 bases: TGTGCCAGTAGCATTGGATCAAGGACCAATCAGCCCCAGCATTTT.